This T cell receptor beta chain originates from a study of T cells expressing NK-cell markers. Reprocessing the 5' RACE reads, TCRdb reports a single entry for every CDR3 protein and omits DNA. Its table records about 460,000 distinct CDR3 sequences. The germline CDR1 and CDR2 sequences are DFQATT and SNEGSKA (reference sequence). The CDR3 length is 16 residues. This TCR was recovered from a woman between 50 and 59 years old in good health. Sample: blood T cells: a sorted CD56 or NKG2C T cell subset, CD4+ or CD8+ T cells, or bulk PBMC T cells (not recorded which). This rearrangement joins TRBV20-1 to TRBJ2-3; checking the TCRdb D call of TRBD2 is not possible without DNA. The CDR3 loop is CSARDVWLAGTDTQYF.